This passage covers 21 T cell receptor beta chains from one sample sequenced in a study of spatial heterogeneity in lung cancer. TCRdb re-called the 5' RACE reads through MiXCR, storing one row per CDR3 protein. The data show around 11,000 distinct CDR3 sequences, with roughly 6.2% seen just once and roughly 28% held by the top ten. As for time point: sample taken at primary tumor resection. Unsorted whole RNA samples from tumor, nontumor lung or frozen PBMC were sequenced. The sequencing here drew on PBMCs, taken at surgery. Receptors were obtained from a male donor with early-stage non-small cell lung cancer.

A few counts support this clonotype. A library prepared for alpha chains yielded this beta chain as an off-target read; its size is of little meaning. The chain couples TRBV19 to TRBJ1-5; D is perhaps TRBD1 (6 bases). CDR1 is LNHDA, CDR2 SQIVND, per germline (reference sequence). The CDR3 is 16 residues long. Between the trimmed V and J ends, which lost 7 bases and 4 bases, there was a span of 20 bases. The CDR3 loop reads CASTREGRGPNQPQHF. As DNA, the CDR3 is TGTGCCAGTACAAGGGAGGGCAGGGGACCTAATCAGCCCCAGCATTTT.

The table lists this clonotype with many counts. The size of this beta chain means little, since it is a stray read in a library made for alpha chains. V and J are TRBV6-6 and TRBJ2-7; 7 bases align to TRBD1. CDR3 length: 14 residues. Germline CDR1 reads MNHNY; CDR2 reads SVGAGI (reference sequence). The J segment lost 4 bases and the V segment lost 7 bases, leaving 10 bases of the junction unmatched. CDR3 nucleotides: TGTGCCAGCAACGAGGGGGACAGAAAGTACGAGCAGTACTTC. Its protein is CASNEGDRKYEQYF.

Ten or more counts support this clonotype. The library was prepared for alpha chains; this beta chain is a stray read, so its frequency means little. The chain is built from TRBV5-1 and TRBJ1-1; D might be TRBD1 (5 bases). With 3 bases removed from V and 1 base from J, the gap between germline ends came to 13 bases. This CDR3 has 15 amino acids. Germline CDR1 is SGHRS and CDR2 is YFSETQ. Here the CDR3 reads CASSYPGLENTEAFF. The CDR3 region has the DNA TGCGCCAGCAGCTACCCGGGACTGGAGAACACTGAAGCTTTCTTT.

Concerning this clonotype itself: A library prepared for alpha chains yielded this beta chain as an off-target read; its size is of little meaning. The chain combines TRBV18 with TRBJ1-6, with D possibly being TRBD1 (5 bases). This CDR3 region has 19 residues. In germline, CDR1 is KGHSH, CDR2 LQKENI. The V and J ends lost 3 bases and 0 bases respectively, with 18 bases between them. The CDR3 loop reads CASSPAVLGTSSYNSPLHF. CDR3 nucleotides: TGTGCCAGCTCACCCGCCGTTTTGGGGACTAGCTCCTATAATTCACCCCTCCACTTT.

This clonotype ranks as medium-sized. This beta chain is an off-target read within a library intended for alpha chains, so its frequency means little. The V and J genes are TRBV29-1 and TRBJ2-1; D is perhaps TRBD2 (5 bases). CDR3 size: 12 residues. Trimming left V 7 bases short and J 6 bases short, with 13 bases between. Germline V gene lookup returns CDR1 SQVTM and CDR2 ANQGSEA. The chain's CDR3 is CSARLARNEQFF. Written as DNA, the CDR3 is TGCAGCGCCCGCCTAGCCCGCAATGAGCAGTTCTTC.

By share, this clonotype ranks as medium-sized (0.01 to 0.1%). This beta chain is off target for a library built for alpha chains, so its abundance means little. The gene calls are TRBV10-2 and TRBJ1-5, with TRBD1 matching over 7 bases. The CDR3 has 16 residues. Germline CDR1 is WSHSY and CDR2 is SAAADI. The junction had 13 bases not matched to a gene; V was cut back by 2 bases and J by 9 bases. The CDR3 here is CASSEPNTGARGPQHF. The CDR3 bases are TGCGCCAGCAGTGAGCCAAACACAGGGGCCCGGGGGCCCCAGCATTTT.

A remark on this clonotype: This beta chain is a stray sequence in a library constructed for alpha chains; its clone size is not meaningful. V and J are TRBV20-1 and TRBJ1-1, with TRBD1 matching 12 bases. Germline CDR1 and CDR2: DFQATT and SNEGSKA (reference sequence). This CDR3 region has 15 residues. Trimming cost V 2 bases and J 10 bases; bases outside gene matches: 11. The CDR3 DNA is TGCAGTGCTAGATCCGGGGACAGGGGGCGCGAAGGAGCTTTCTTT. Residues: CSARSGDRGREGAFF.

This clonotype turned up a few times. This beta chain represents an off-target read in a library built for alpha chains; its size is of limited meaning. V gene TRBV15 combines with J gene TRBJ2-2; the D is unclear. Trimming shortened V by 2 bases and J by 5 bases, and 12 bases separated the two germline ends. The CDR3 runs 15 residues. Germline CDR1 and CDR2: LNHNV and YYDKDF (reference sequence). CDR3 residues: CATSRPAEGTGELFF. The CDR3, as DNA: TGTGCCACCAGCAGACCCGCAGAAGGGACCGGGGAGCTGTTTTTT.

At least ten counts were recorded for this clonotype. For a library built for alpha chains, this beta chain is a stray read; little rests on its size. This chain uses TRBV4-1 with TRBJ2-7; the D is unclear. CDR1 is MGHRA and CDR2 is YSYEKL in the germline V gene. The CDR3 is made up of 15 amino acids. V lost 0 bases to trimming and J lost 3 bases, with 12 bases between them. The CDR3 DNA reads as TGCGCCAGCAGCCAAGATCAGTCAGCCTACTACGAGCAGTACTTC. This sequence encodes CASSQDQSAYYEQYF.

Turning to this clonotype: Being off target in a library aimed at alpha chains, this beta chain has a size of little meaning. The genes are TRBV10-1 and TRBJ2-1, with TRBD1 matching over 7 bases. The CDR3 totals 14 residues. Germline trimming cut 3 bases from V and 11 bases from J; bases unmatched to any gene: 10. Germline V gives CDR1 WNHNN, CDR2 SYGVQD (reference sequence). The CDR3, as DNA: TGCGCCAGCAGTGATAGACAGGGAAAATCGAAGCAGTTCTTC. Protein: CASSDRQGKSKQFF.

This clonotype was seen at least ten times. Within a library made for alpha chains, this beta chain is off target, and its count is uninformative. The chain recombines TRBV7-9 with TRBJ2-7, with 8 bases aligning to TRBD2. The germline CDR1 and CDR2 sequences are SEHNR and FQNEAQ (reference sequence). Losses at the gene ends were 4 bases for V and 5 bases for J; bases not matched to a gene: 7. The CDR3 contains 14 residues. The CDR3 reads CASSWGAGDNEQYF. The CDR3 nucleotides read TGTGCCAGCAGCTGGGGAGCGGGAGACAACGAGCAGTACTTC.

This clonotype was seen repeatedly, ten times or more. This beta chain came through as a stray read in a library set up for alpha chains, and its size says little. The chain joins TRBV7-6 to TRBJ2-5; 7 bases are a match to TRBD1. In germline, CDR1 is SGHVS, CDR2 FNYEAQ. V lost 5 bases to trimming and J lost 1 base; unmatched junction nucleotides: 4. The length of the CDR3 is 14 residues. CDR3 residues: CASSPDRAQETQYF. DNA for the CDR3: TGTGCCAGCAGCCCCGACAGGGCCCAAGAGACCCAGTACTTC.

As regards this clonotype: This beta chain was picked up by a library intended for alpha chains and is off target, so its count carries little meaning. The chain couples TRBV3-1 to TRBJ1-1; 7 bases match TRBD1. CDR3 length: 14 amino acids. The V gene end was trimmed by 1 base and the J gene end by 6 bases; junction bases not matched to a gene: 5. Germline CDR1 and CDR2: LGHDT and YNNKEL (reference sequence). Here the CDR3 reads CASSQGRGHAEAFF. Here the CDR3 DNA reads TGTGCCAGCAGCCAAGGGAGGGGGCACGCTGAAGCTTTCTTT.

The sample holds many counts of this clonotype. This beta chain appears as a stray read in a library generated for alpha chains; its size is not informative. V is TRBV29-1 and J is TRBJ1-1, with D perhaps matching TRBD1 (6 bases). Between the trimmed V and J ends, which lost 6 bases and 4 bases, there was a span of 12 bases. Germline V CDR1 and CDR2: SQVTM, ANQGSEA. This CDR3 has 12 residues. The CDR3 protein is CSVRQELTEAFF. The DNA for the CDR3 is TGCAGCGTGAGACAGGAGCTCACTGAAGCTTTCTTT.

This clonotype was observed many times. The size of this beta chain means little, since it is a stray read in a library made for alpha chains. The CDR3 DNA reads as TGTGCCAGCAGTGAATCCAGGGGGGACCCCTCCTACGAGCAGTACTTC. Residues: CASSESRGDPSYEQYF. V usage is TRBV6-1 and J usage is TRBJ2-7; D may be TRBD1 (7 bases). CDR1 MNHNS and CDR2 SASEGT come from the germline V gene. Deletions cut 2 bases from V and 0 bases from J, with 14 bases between. This CDR3 region has 16 residues.

The table lists this clonotype with a few counts. Since the library was made to target alpha chains, this beta chain is a stray read and its abundance is not meaningful. The rearrangement joins TRBV20-1 to TRBJ2-1, with a possible D match to TRBD2 (6 bases). The CDR3 loop spans 11 amino acids. Trimming shortened V by 6 bases and J by 6 bases, and 9 bases separated the two germline ends. Per the germline V gene, CDR1 is DFQATT and CDR2 is SNEGSKA (reference sequence). This CDR3 is CSAQTSNEQFF. CDR3 coding DNA: TGCAGTGCCCAGACTAGCAATGAGCAGTTCTTC.

This clonotype was counted at least ten times. This beta chain slipped into a library made for alpha chains as a stray read, so its size is not meaningful. The J gene is TRBJ2-7, the V gene TRBV3-1; no clear D. V shed 1 base and J shed 2 bases, with 6 bases lying between them. The CDR3 has 13 amino acids. CDR1 is LGHDT, CDR2 YNNKEL, per germline (reference sequence). The CDR3 reads CASSQARAYEQYF. DNA for the CDR3: TGTGCCAGCAGCCAAGCTAGGGCCTACGAGCAGTACTTC.

This clonotype was observed at least ten times. Within a library made for alpha chains, this beta chain is off target, and its count is uninformative. This CDR3 reads CASSHGLAGDLGELFF. CDR3 DNA: TGTGCCAGCAGCCACGGACTAGCGGGAGATCTCGGGGAGCTGTTTTTT. The genes are TRBV6-5 and TRBJ2-2, with 13 nucleotides matching TRBD2. CDR1 is MNHEY and CDR2 is SVGAGI in the germline V gene. The trim removed 6 bases at V and 7 bases at J, leaving 8 bases unmatched. This CDR3 has 16 amino acids.

This clonotype was found many times. Being off target in a library aimed at alpha chains, this beta chain has a size of little meaning. This sequence joins TRBV7-2 and TRBJ1-2; 7 nucleotides align to TRBD1. V lost 0 bases and J lost 4; bases outside the gene matches: 5. Germline V lookup: CDR1 SGHTA, CDR2 FQGNSA. The CDR3 is 15 amino acids. CDR3 sequence: CASSLARTGVYGYTF. The CDR3 coding sequence is TGTGCCAGCAGCTTAGCTAGGACAGGAGTCTATGGCTACACCTTC.

The table lists this clonotype with many counts. Because this beta chain is a stray read in a library intended to capture alpha chains, its abundance should not be given much weight. V and J are TRBV5-1 and TRBJ2-1; 7 bases are a match to TRBD2. Germline trimming cut 0 bases from V and 5 bases from J; bases unmatched to any gene: 2. CDR3 length: 14 residues. The germline gives CDR1 SGHRS, CDR2 YFSETQ. Written as DNA, the CDR3 is TGCGCCAGCAGCTTGGAAGCGGGAAACAATGAGCAGTTCTTC. Protein product: CASSLEAGNNEQFF.

Ten or more counts support this clonotype. Within a library made for alpha chains, this beta chain is off target, and its count is uninformative. The rearrangement joins TRBV24-1 to TRBJ2-7; the match to TRBD2 covers 8 bases. With V trimmed by 7 bases and J by 2 bases, 6 bases remained unmatched. From germline, CDR1 is KGHDR and CDR2 SFDVKD. The CDR3 runs to 14 residues. The CDR3 here is CATRELAVAYEQYF. The CDR3 DNA reads TGTGCCACCAGGGAACTAGCGGTAGCCTACGAGCAGTACTTC.